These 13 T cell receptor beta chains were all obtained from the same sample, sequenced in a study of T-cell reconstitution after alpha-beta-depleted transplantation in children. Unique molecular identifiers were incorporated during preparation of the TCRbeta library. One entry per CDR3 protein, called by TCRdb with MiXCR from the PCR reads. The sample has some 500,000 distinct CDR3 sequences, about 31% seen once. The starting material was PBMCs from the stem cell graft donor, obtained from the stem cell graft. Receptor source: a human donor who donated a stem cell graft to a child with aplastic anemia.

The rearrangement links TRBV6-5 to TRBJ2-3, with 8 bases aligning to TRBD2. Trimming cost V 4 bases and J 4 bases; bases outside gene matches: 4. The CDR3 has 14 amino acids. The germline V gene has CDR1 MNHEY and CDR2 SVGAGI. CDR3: CASSSAGGPDTQYF. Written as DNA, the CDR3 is TGTGCCAGCAGTTCCGCGGGAGGCCCAGATACGCAGTATTTT.

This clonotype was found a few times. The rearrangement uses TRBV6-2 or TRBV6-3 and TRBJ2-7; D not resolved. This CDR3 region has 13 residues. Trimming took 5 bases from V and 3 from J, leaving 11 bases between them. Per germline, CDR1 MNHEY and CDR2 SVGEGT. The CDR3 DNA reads TGTGCCAGCAGTCGAATACTCCTCTACGAGCAGTACGTC. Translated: CASSRILLYEQYV.

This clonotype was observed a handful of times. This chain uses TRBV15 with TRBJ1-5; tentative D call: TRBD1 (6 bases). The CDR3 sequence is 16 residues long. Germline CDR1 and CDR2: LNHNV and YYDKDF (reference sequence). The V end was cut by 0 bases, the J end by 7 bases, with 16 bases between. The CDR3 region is CATSREGQGIGQPQHF. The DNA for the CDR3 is TGTGCCACCAGCAGAGAAGGCCAGGGGATTGGGCAGCCCCAGCATTTT.

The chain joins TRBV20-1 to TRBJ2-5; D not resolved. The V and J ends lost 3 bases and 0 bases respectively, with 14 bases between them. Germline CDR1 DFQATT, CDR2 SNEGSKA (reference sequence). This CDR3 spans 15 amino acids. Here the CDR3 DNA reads TGCAGTGCTAGGGGTGGTGGGTGGTACCAAGAGACCCAGTACTTC. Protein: CSARGGGWYQETQYF.

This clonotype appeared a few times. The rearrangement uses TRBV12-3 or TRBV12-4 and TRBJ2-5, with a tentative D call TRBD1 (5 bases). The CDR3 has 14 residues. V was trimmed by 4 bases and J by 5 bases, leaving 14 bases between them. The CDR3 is CASSWGGPRETQYF. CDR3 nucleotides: TGTGCCAGCAGTTGGGGCGGACCCCGGGAGACCCAGTACTTC.

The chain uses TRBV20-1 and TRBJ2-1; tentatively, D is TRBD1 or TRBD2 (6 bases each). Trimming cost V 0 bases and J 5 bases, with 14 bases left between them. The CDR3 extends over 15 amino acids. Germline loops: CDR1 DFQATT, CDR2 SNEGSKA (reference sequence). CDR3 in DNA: TGCAGTGCTAGAGATCCGGGGGCAGCTAACAATGAGCAGTTCTTC. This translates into CSARDPGAANNEQFF.

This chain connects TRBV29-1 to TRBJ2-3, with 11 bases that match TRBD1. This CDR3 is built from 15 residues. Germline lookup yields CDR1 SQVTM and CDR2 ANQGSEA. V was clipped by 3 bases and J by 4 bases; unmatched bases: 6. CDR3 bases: TGCAGCGTTGATGTGGGGGGACAGGGGGCAGATACGCAGTATTTT. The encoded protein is CSVDVGGQGADTQYF.

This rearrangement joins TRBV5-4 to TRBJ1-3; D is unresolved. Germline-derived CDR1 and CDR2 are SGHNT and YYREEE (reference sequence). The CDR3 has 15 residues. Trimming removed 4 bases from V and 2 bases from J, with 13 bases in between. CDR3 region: CASSGPGDAGNTIYF. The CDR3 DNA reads TGTGCCAGCAGCGGCCCCGGGGATGCTGGAAACACCATATATTTT. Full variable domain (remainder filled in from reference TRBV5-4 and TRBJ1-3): ETGVTQSPTHLIKTRGQQVTLRCSSQSGHNTVSWYQQALGQGPQFIFQYYREEENGRGNFPPRFSGLQFPNYSSELNVNALELDDSALYLCASSGPGDAGNTIYFGEGSWLTVV.

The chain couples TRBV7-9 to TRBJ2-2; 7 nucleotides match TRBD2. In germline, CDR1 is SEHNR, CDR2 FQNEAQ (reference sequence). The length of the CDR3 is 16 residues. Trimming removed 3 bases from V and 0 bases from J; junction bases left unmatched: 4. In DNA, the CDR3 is TGTGCCAGCAGCTTTATAAGCGGGACGAACACCGGGGAGCTGTTTTTT. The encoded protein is CASSFISGTNTGELFF.

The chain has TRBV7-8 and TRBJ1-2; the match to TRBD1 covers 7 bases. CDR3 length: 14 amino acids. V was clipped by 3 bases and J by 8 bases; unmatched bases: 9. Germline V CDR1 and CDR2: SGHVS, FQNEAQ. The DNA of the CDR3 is TGTGCCAGCAGCTTTCCCAAGGGGGCGGGCGGCTACACCTTC. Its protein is CASSFPKGAGGYTF.

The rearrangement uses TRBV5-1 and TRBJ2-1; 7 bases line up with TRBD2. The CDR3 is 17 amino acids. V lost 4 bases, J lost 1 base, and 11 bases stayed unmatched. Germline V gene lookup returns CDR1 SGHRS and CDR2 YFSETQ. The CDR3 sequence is CASSGRGWTLSYNEQFF. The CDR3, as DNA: TGCGCCAGCAGCGGGAGGGGCTGGACTCTTTCCTACAATGAGCAGTTCTTC.

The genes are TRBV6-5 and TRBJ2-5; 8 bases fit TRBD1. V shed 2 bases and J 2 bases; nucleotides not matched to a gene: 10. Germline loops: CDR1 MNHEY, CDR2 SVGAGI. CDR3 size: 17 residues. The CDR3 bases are TGTGCCAGCAGTTACCTTGGGACAGGCTTTCTTCAAGAGACCCAGTACTTC. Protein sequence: CASSYLGTGFLQETQYF.

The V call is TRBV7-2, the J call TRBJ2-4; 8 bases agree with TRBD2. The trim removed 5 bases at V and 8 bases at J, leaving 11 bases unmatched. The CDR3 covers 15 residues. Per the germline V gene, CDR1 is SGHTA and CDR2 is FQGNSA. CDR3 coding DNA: TGTGCCAGCAGCACCACCGCGGGGGGCTTGGACATTCAGTACTTC. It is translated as CASSTTAGGLDIQYF.